This T cell receptor beta chain was documented in a study of blood T cell repertoires in COVID-19. Study background: Sources were T cells, B-cell-depleted T cells, or PBMCs; the material itself was cDNA or gDNA.

V lost 1 base to trimming and J lost 5 bases; unmatched junction nucleotides: 7. The germline CDR1 and CDR2 sequences are LGHDT and YNNKEL (reference sequence). This CDR3 region has 17 residues. This clone came up a few times. Profiling relied on immunoSEQ multiplex PCR, and the TCRdb table lists in-frame clones only, not all of them. The data contain about 200,000 clones, just under 85% of them singletons. This clonotype originated in a woman in her sixties or seventies with active or convalescent COVID-19. What was sequenced was peripheral blood. V and J are TRBV3-1 (or the pseudogene TRBV3-2) and TRBJ2-2; TRBD2 matches 10 bases. The CDR3 DNA is TGTGCCAGCAGCCAAGGTGATAGCGGGAGGAGAACCGGGGAGCTGTTTTTT. Its protein product is CASSQGDSGRRTGELFF.